These 2 T cell receptor beta chains were sequenced from one sample in a study of T cell repertoires in cytomegalovirus infection (dated 2019 in TCRdb). The instrument was an Illumina HiSeq 1500. Starting from the raw public reads, TCRdb applied fastp trimming at Q25, assembled clones with MiXCR and retained in-frame beta chains. Rows with one shared CDR3 protein collapse into an entry with the most common genes and DNA. The sample table contains about a million distinct CDR3 sequences; only one count was recorded for around 30% of them. The ten largest clones add up to roughly an eighth of the sample. These receptors' antigens are unknown. Interpreted using the paper, the treatment or condition label stands for: in vitro stimulation with specific CMV peptide epitopes to enrich CMV-specific T cells. The sample was cultured CD8+ T cells from PBMCs, taken from culture after CMV antigen stimulation. The receptor set was obtained from a human donor in good health (CMV status not recorded). Some clones in this sample may be carry-over from other donors' samples.

V gene TRBV6-6 combines with J gene TRBJ1-2; D gene uncertain. V lost 6 bases to trimming and J lost 0 bases, with 11 bases between them. The CDR3 spans 14 residues. CDR1 and CDR2 from the germline V gene are MNHNY and SVGAGI (reference sequence). CDR3: CASRLLEANYGYTF. The CDR3, as DNA: TGTGCCAGCAGGCTACTCGAAGCTAACTATGGCTACACCTTC.

V is TRBV20-1 and J is TRBJ1-1; no clear D. The germline V gene has CDR1 DFQATT and CDR2 SNEGSKA (reference sequence). The CDR3 covers 12 residues. The V and J ends lost 4 bases and 0 bases respectively, with 6 bases between them. CDR3 coding DNA: TGCAGTGCTATAAGCTTGAACACTGAAGCTTTCTTT. Translation: CSAISLNTEAFF.